Listed here are 10 T cell receptor beta chains from one sample, sequenced in a study of T cells after yellow fever vaccination. TCRdb ran MiXCR on the 5' RACE reads and lists one entry per CDR3 protein. The sample yields some 260,000 distinct CDR3 sequences, around 4.9% seen once. This material consisted of CD4+ T cells sorted from PBMCs, taken on the day of the yellow fever booster vaccination. These receptors originate from a man between 18 and 29 years old who received the YFV17D yellow fever vaccine.

This clonotype was counted ten times or more. This chain uses TRBV29-1 with TRBJ1-4, with D uncertain. V was trimmed by 4 bases and J by 7 bases, leaving 13 bases between them. Germline V gene lookup returns CDR1 SQVTM and CDR2 ANQGSEA. CDR3 size: 13 residues. The CDR3 reads CSVGEKPFEKLFF. The CDR3 DNA is TGCAGCGTTGGAGAGAAACCCTTTGAAAAACTGTTTTTT.

This clonotype was counted at least ten times. CDR3 sequence (DNA): TGTGCCAGCAGCCCGAGACTAGCGGGGGTAAACACCGGGGAGCTGTTTTTT. This encodes CASSPRLAGVNTGELFF. The chain couples TRBV7-2 to TRBJ2-2; 12 bases match TRBD2. In germline, CDR1 is SGHTA, CDR2 FQGNSA. V dropped 5 bases and J dropped 2; count of bases not matched to a gene: 6. This CDR3 contains 17 residues.

This clonotype was counted many times. The rearrangement uses TRBV6-5 and TRBJ2-7, with 9 bases aligning to TRBD1. The germline CDR1 and CDR2 sequences are MNHEY and SVGAGI. Trimming removed 2 bases from V and 5 bases from J; junction bases left unmatched: 10. There are 16 residues in the CDR3. The DNA of the CDR3 is TGTGCCAGCAGTTACCAAGCCGGGACAGGGATAAACGAGCAGTACTTC. The encoded protein is CASSYQAGTGINEQYF.

This clonotype was observed a handful of times. The chain carries TRBV15 and TRBJ2-3, with TRBD1 matching over 9 bases. The CDR3 sequence is 14 residues long. Germline V gene data show CDR1 as LNHNV and CDR2 as YYDKDF (reference sequence). V dropped 5 bases and J dropped 2; count of bases not matched to a gene: 2. The CDR3 region is CATSRDRATDTQYF. The CDR3 coding sequence is TGTGCCACCAGCCGGGACAGGGCCACAGATACGCAGTATTTT.

This clonotype was seen more than once but under ten times. V usage is TRBV18 and J usage is TRBJ2-1; no clear D. The CDR3 is made up of 13 amino acids. Germline CDR1 and CDR2: KGHSH and LQKENI. Trimming cost V 4 bases and J 2 bases, with 6 bases left between them. Here the CDR3 reads CASSRSAYNEQFF. CDR3 DNA: TGTGCCAGCTCACGTTCAGCCTACAATGAGCAGTTCTTC.

This clonotype showed up just a few times. The V and J genes are TRBV10-3 and TRBJ1-3; no definite D call. Trimming removed 7 bases from V and 4 bases from J, with 8 bases in between. The CDR3 extends over 12 amino acids. CDR1 ENHRY and CDR2 SYGVKD come from the germline V gene. CDR3 DNA sequence: TGTGCCATCAATGGGCCCGGAAACACCATATATTTT. This translates into CAINGPGNTIYF.

In this sample, this clonotype turned up a few times. CDR3 protein: CASSERRLAGSTGGANVLTF. The CDR3 bases are TGTGCCAGCAGCGAGAGAAGACTAGCGGGGAGTACTGGTGGGGCCAACGTCCTGACTTTC. This chain joins TRBV7-8 and TRBJ2-6; 11 nucleotides line up with TRBD2. The V gene end was trimmed by 5 bases and the J gene end by 3 bases; junction bases not matched to a gene: 15. Per the germline V gene, CDR1 is SGHVS and CDR2 is FQNEAQ. This CDR3 has 20 residues.

The chain links TRBV28 to TRBJ2-5; D not certain. Between the trimmed V and J ends, which lost 3 bases and 1 base, there was a span of 6 bases. This CDR3 comprises 13 residues. Germline CDR1 and CDR2: MDHEN and SYDVKM. Here the CDR3 DNA reads TGTGCCAGCAGTTTCCCCCCCCAAGAGACCCAGTACTTC. As protein: CASSFPPQETQYF.

The rearrangement uses TRBV7-2 and TRBJ2-1, with TRBD1 as a possible D gene (5 bases). This CDR3 is 15 amino acids long. V lost 5 bases to trimming and J lost 6 bases, with 17 bases between them. Germline CDR1 is SGHTA and CDR2 is FQGNSA. This CDR3 is CASSQVVGARNEQFF. DNA of the CDR3: TGTGCCAGCAGCCAAGTGGTAGGGGCACGCAATGAGCAGTTCTTC.

This clonotype was recorded a few times. V and J are TRBV6-5 and TRBJ1-4, with D unresolved. The CDR3 contains 15 residues. The germline V gene encodes CDR1 MNHEY and CDR2 SVGAGI. V was pared by 6 bases and J by 8 bases, with 19 bases between. In DNA form, the CDR3 reads TGTGCCAGCAGCTCTGCACGGGCATTAGGGGAAAAACTGTTTTTT. As protein: CASSSARALGEKLFF.